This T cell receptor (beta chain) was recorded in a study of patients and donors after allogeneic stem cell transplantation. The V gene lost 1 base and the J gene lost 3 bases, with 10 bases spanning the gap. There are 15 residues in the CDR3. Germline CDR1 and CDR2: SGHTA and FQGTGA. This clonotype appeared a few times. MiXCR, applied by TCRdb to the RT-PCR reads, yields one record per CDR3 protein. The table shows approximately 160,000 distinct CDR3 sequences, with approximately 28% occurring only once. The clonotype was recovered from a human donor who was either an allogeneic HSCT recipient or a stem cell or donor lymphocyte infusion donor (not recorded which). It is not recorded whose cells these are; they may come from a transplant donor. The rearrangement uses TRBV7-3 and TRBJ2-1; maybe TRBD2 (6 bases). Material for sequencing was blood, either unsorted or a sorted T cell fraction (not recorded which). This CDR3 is CASSLMGGVYNEQFF. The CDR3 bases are TGTGCCAGCAGCTTAATGGGAGGAGTCTACAATGAGCAGTTCTTC.